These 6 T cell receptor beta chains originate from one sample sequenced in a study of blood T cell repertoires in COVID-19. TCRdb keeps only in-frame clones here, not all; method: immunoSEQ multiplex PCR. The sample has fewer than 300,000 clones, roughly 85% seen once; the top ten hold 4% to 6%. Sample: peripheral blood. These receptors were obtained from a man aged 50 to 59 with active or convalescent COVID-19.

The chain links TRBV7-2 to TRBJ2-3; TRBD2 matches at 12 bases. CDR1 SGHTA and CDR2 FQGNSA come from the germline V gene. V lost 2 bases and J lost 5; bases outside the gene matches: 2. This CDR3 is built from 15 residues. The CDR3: CASSLTSGRQDTQYF. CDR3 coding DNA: TGTGCCAGCAGCTTAACTAGCGGGAGGCAAGATACGCAGTATTTT.

The CDR3 region has the DNA TGCGCCAGCAGCCGTGACAGGAATGGCTACACCTTC. This translates into CASSRDRNGYTF. The chain recombines TRBV5-1 with TRBJ1-2; a possible D gene is TRBD1 (6 bases). The V end lost 4 bases, the J end lost 6 bases, and 10 bases lay between the germline ends. The CDR3 is 12 amino acids. Germline CDR1 and CDR2: SGHRS and YFSETQ.

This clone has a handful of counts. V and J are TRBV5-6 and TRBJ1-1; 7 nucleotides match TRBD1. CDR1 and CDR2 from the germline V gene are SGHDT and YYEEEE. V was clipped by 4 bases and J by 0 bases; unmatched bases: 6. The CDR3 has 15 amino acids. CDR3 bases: TGTGCCAGCAGCCAACAGACAGGGATGAACACTGAAGCTTTCTTT. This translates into CASSQQTGMNTEAFF.

The CDR3 here is CSASRGGELFF. CDR3 coding DNA: TGCAGTGCTTCCCGGGGCGGGGAGCTGTTTTTT. V and J are TRBV20-1 and TRBJ2-2; the D gene is possibly TRBD2 (5 bases). Germline CDR1 is DFQATT and CDR2 is SNEGSKA (reference sequence). The CDR3 has 11 residues. V dropped 5 bases and J dropped 7 bases, with 8 bases sitting between them.

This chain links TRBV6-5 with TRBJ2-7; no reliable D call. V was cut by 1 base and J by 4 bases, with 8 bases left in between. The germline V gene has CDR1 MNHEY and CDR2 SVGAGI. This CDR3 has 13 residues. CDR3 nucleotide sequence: TGTGCCAGCAGTTACTATATCGGGTACGAGCAGTACTTC. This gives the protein CASSYYIGYEQYF.

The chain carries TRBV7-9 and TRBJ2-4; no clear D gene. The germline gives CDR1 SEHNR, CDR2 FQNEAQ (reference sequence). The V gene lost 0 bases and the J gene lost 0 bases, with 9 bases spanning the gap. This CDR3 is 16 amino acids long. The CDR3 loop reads CASSLAGEVAKNIQYF. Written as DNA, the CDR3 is TGTGCCAGCAGCTTAGCCGGTGAGGTAGCCAAAAACATTCAGTACTTC.